These T cell receptor beta chains were read from a single sample in a study of vaccination and CD4 T cells after COVID-19. These receptors' antigens are unknown. TCRdb fed the PCR reads into MiXCR, producing one record per CDR3 protein. The sample yields around 13,000 distinct CDR3 sequences, around 55% seen once. Sequencing was performed on CD4+ T cells from blood, cultured in vitro, taken before SARS-CoV-2 vaccination. The receptors shown here come from a human donor who had recovered from COVID-19. Each CDR3 is given with its conserved first and last residue. Fields, in order: J gene, D gene, clone size, V gene, CDR3 protein, CDR3 DNA. A D gene is named only where the DNA matches it firmly. Clone size is not always given. Where it is, it says once, few, many or a class for expanded clones.

J gene: TRBJ1-6; D gene: NA; clone size: NA; V gene: TRBV27; CDR3 protein: CASSLKGRTPNSPLHF; CDR3 DNA: TGTGCCAGCAGTTTAAAAGGCCGCACTCCTAATTCACCCCTCCACTTT
J gene: TRBJ2-3; D gene: NA; clone size: NA; V gene: TRBV10-3; CDR3 protein: CAISESVGGTADTQYF; CDR3 DNA: TGTGCCATCAGTGAGTCAGTCGGCGGGACCGCAGATACGCAGTATTTT
J gene: TRBJ1-1; D gene: NA; clone size: NA; V gene: TRBV7-9; CDR3 protein: CASSSRGGTEAFF; CDR3 DNA: TGTGCCAGCAGCTCAAGGGGTGGCACTGAAGCTTTCTTT
J gene: TRBJ1-6; D gene: NA; clone size: once; V gene: TRBV28; CDR3 protein: CASSLGPRPLHF; CDR3 DNA: TGTGCCAGCAGTTTAGGACCCCGTCCCCTCCACTTT
J gene: TRBJ1-3; D gene: TRBD1; clone size: NA; V gene: TRBV20-1; CDR3 protein: CSAMGGGAGNTIYF; CDR3 DNA: TGCAGTGCTATGGGAGGGGGCGCGGGAAACACCATATATTTT
J gene: TRBJ1-5; D gene: NA; clone size: large; V gene: TRBV20-1; CDR3 protein: CSARDSAINSNQPQHF; CDR3 DNA: TGCAGTGCTAGAGATTCGGCAATCAATAGCAATCAGCCCCAGCATTTT
J gene: TRBJ1-6; D gene: NA; clone size: NA; V gene: TRBV28; CDR3 protein: CASSFPGTSAGSPLHF; CDR3 DNA: TGTGCCAGCAGTTTCCCCGGGACATCAGCAGGCTCACCCCTCCACTTT
J gene: TRBJ2-7; D gene: TRBD2; clone size: NA; V gene: TRBV7-2; CDR3 protein: CASSLILAGGPYEQYF; CDR3 DNA: TGTGCCAGCAGCTTAATACTAGCGGGGGGGCCTTACGAGCAGTACTTC
J gene: TRBJ2-2; D gene: TRBD2; clone size: NA; V gene: TRBV28; CDR3 protein: CATREGPDTGELFF; CDR3 DNA: TGTGCCACTCGGGAGGGCCCGGACACCGGGGAGCTGTTTTTT
J gene: TRBJ1-1; D gene: NA; clone size: NA; V gene: TRBV6-2/TRBV6-3; CDR3 protein: CASSYVVLGRGTEAFF; CDR3 DNA: TGTGCCAGCAGTTACGTGGTTCTTGGACGTGGCACTGAAGCTTTCTTT
J gene: TRBJ2-5; D gene: TRBD1; clone size: NA; V gene: TRBV4-1; CDR3 protein: CASSQGTGWGETQYF; CDR3 DNA: TGCGCCAGCAGCCAGGGGACAGGGTGGGGAGAGACCCAGTACTTC
J gene: TRBJ1-1; D gene: NA; clone size: few; V gene: TRBV7-2; CDR3 protein: CASRGGAEAFF; CDR3 DNA: TGTGCCAGCAGGGGAGGAGCTGAAGCTTTCTTT
J gene: TRBJ1-1; D gene: NA; clone size: once; V gene: TRBV18; CDR3 protein: CASSPRTENTEAFF; CDR3 DNA: TGTGCCAGCTCACCAAGGACAGAGAACACTGAAGCTTTCTTT
J gene: TRBJ2-1; D gene: TRBD2; clone size: NA; V gene: TRBV7-2; CDR3 protein: CASSSGLAGHNEQFF; CDR3 DNA: TGTGCCAGCAGCTCCGGACTAGCGGGCCACAATGAGCAGTTCTTC
J gene: TRBJ2-3; D gene: NA; clone size: NA; V gene: TRBV6-1; CDR3 protein: CAFGTLGSPQYF; CDR3 DNA: TGCGCATTCGGGACGTTGGGGTCTCCGCAGTATTTT
J gene: TRBJ2-3; D gene: TRBD2; clone size: NA; V gene: TRBV6-1; CDR3 protein: CASRTLAGVRSDTQYF; CDR3 DNA: TGTGCCAGCAGAACACTAGCGGGAGTAAGGTCTGATACGCAGTATTTT
J gene: TRBJ2-7; D gene: TRBD2; clone size: NA; V gene: TRBV6-1; CDR3 protein: CASNIAGGVEQYF; CDR3 DNA: TGTGCCAGCAACATAGCGGGAGGAGTCGAGCAGTACTTC
J gene: TRBJ2-7; D gene: TRBD2; clone size: NA; V gene: TRBV20-1; CDR3 protein: CSAKGTSGTLEQYF; CDR3 DNA: TGCAGTGCCAAAGGGACTAGCGGGACGCTCGAGCAGTACTTC
J gene: TRBJ2-5; D gene: NA; clone size: few; V gene: TRBV7-2; CDR3 protein: CASSRGNQETQYF; CDR3 DNA: TGTGCCAGCAGCCGCGGGAACCAAGAGACCCAGTACTTC
J gene: TRBJ1-1; D gene: NA; clone size: NA; V gene: TRBV5-1; CDR3 protein: CASSGLTGRNTEAFF; CDR3 DNA: TGCGCCAGCAGCGGACTAACAGGGAGGAACACTGAAGCTTTCTTT
J gene: TRBJ2-1; D gene: NA; clone size: few; V gene: TRBV20-1; CDR3 protein: CSASDVNEQFF; CDR3 DNA: TGCAGTGCTTCCGACGTCAATGAGCAGTTCTTC
J gene: TRBJ2-3; D gene: NA; clone size: NA; V gene: TRBV5-1; CDR3 protein: CASSFGLYTDTQYF; CDR3 DNA: TGCGCCAGCAGCTTTGGACTGTACACAGATACGCAGTATTTT
J gene: TRBJ2-3; D gene: NA; clone size: NA; V gene: TRBV4-1; CDR3 protein: CASSHPRTDTQYF; CDR3 DNA: TGCGCCAGCAGCCACCCGCGCACAGATACGCAGTATTTT
J gene: TRBJ2-5; D gene: TRBD1; clone size: NA; V gene: TRBV12-5; CDR3 protein: CASGFRQGAETQYF; CDR3 DNA: TGTGCTAGTGGTTTTCGACAGGGGGCGGAGACCCAGTACTTC
J gene: TRBJ1-2; D gene: NA; clone size: few; V gene: TRBV20-1; CDR3 protein: CSAFRPTFTF; CDR3 DNA: TGCAGTGCCTTTAGACCTACTTTCACCTTC
J gene: TRBJ2-5; D gene: TRBD2; clone size: NA; V gene: TRBV20-1; CDR3 protein: CSALQLAGGSTETQYF; CDR3 DNA: TGCAGTGCTCTCCAACTAGCGGGGGGCTCCACCGAGACCCAGTACTTC
J gene: TRBJ1-5; D gene: TRBD1; clone size: NA; V gene: TRBV7-2; CDR3 protein: CASSSRQGQPQHF; CDR3 DNA: TGTGCCAGCAGCTCCCGACAGGGTCAGCCCCAGCATTTT
J gene: TRBJ2-5; D gene: NA; clone size: NA; V gene: TRBV7-2; CDR3 protein: CASSLGPPETQYF; CDR3 DNA: TGTGCCAGCAGCTTAGGACCACCAGAGACCCAGTACTTC
J gene: TRBJ1-6; D gene: NA; clone size: few; V gene: TRBV7-8; CDR3 protein: CASSPREGRKSSYNSPLHF; CDR3 DNA: TGTGCCAGCAGCCCACGTGAAGGACGGAAGAGCTCCTATAATTCACCCCTCCACTTT
J gene: TRBJ1-1; D gene: NA; clone size: NA; V gene: TRBV27; CDR3 protein: CASSFKGAEAFF; CDR3 DNA: TGTGCCAGCAGCTTCAAGGGTGCTGAAGCTTTCTTT
J gene: TRBJ2-1; D gene: TRBD2; clone size: NA; V gene: TRBV7-2; CDR3 protein: CASSETSGGALGQFF; CDR3 DNA: TGTGCCAGCAGCGAAACTAGCGGGGGGGCACTCGGGCAGTTCTTC
J gene: TRBJ1-5; D gene: TRBD1; clone size: NA; V gene: TRBV6-5; CDR3 protein: CASSYGQGGSNQPQHF; CDR3 DNA: TGTGCCAGCAGTTACGGACAGGGAGGGAGCAATCAGCCCCAGCATTTT
J gene: TRBJ2-1; D gene: NA; clone size: NA; V gene: TRBV7-9; CDR3 protein: CASLLAAASYNEQFF; CDR3 DNA: TGTGCCAGCCTCCTGGCGGCCGCATCCTACAATGAGCAGTTCTTC
J gene: TRBJ1-2; D gene: NA; clone size: NA; V gene: TRBV30; CDR3 protein: CAWRGIGTGGYTF; CDR3 DNA: TGTGCCTGGAGGGGGATAGGGACCGGGGGCTACACCTTC
J gene: TRBJ2-5; D gene: NA; clone size: NA; V gene: TRBV2; CDR3 protein: CASSDGGRQETQYF; CDR3 DNA: TGTGCCAGCAGTGATGGGGGGAGACAGGAGACCCAGTACTTC
J gene: TRBJ1-2; D gene: NA; clone size: NA; V gene: TRBV6-1; CDR3 protein: CASSVTDSNYGYTF; CDR3 DNA: TGTGCCAGCAGTGTGACAGATAGTAACTATGGCTACACCTTC
J gene: TRBJ1-6; D gene: NA; clone size: few; V gene: TRBV11-2; CDR3 protein: CASSYRRQTNNSPLHF; CDR3 DNA: TGTGCCAGCAGCTACCGTCGACAGACAAATAATTCACCCCTCCACTTT
J gene: TRBJ2-5; D gene: NA; clone size: NA; V gene: TRBV6-2/TRBV6-3; CDR3 protein: CASGRGETQYF; CDR3 DNA: TGTGCCAGCGGCAGGGGAGAGACCCAGTACTTC
J gene: TRBJ1-4; D gene: NA; clone size: NA; V gene: TRBV7-2; CDR3 protein: CTRGGATNEKLFF; CDR3 DNA: TGTACCCGAGGGGGAGCAACTAATGAAAAACTGTTTTTT
J gene: TRBJ2-7; D gene: NA; clone size: NA; V gene: TRBV29-1; CDR3 protein: CSVETGLSSSYEQYF; CDR3 DNA: TGCAGCGTTGAAACGGGTCTGTCTAGCTCCTACGAGCAGTACTTC